The 24 T cell receptor beta chains in this list originate from one sample, sequenced in a study of blood T cells in healthy people across ages. Primed by a sample-barcoded 5' primer and a J-beta primer mix, a second PCR proceeded for about 7 to 11 cycles. TCRdb re-called the 5' RACE reads through MiXCR, storing one row per CDR3 protein. The sample has about 290,000 distinct CDR3 sequences, 25% to 30% seen once. Sequencing was carried out using blood. The receptors originated from a woman in her 70s in good health.

V gene TRBV5-1 combines with J gene TRBJ2-1, with 10 bases identical to TRBD2. Trimming removed 5 bases from V and 4 bases from J; junction bases left unmatched: 6. Germline lookup yields CDR1 SGHRS and CDR2 YFSETQ. The CDR3 loop spans 15 amino acids. As DNA, the CDR3 is TGCGCCAGCAGGCTAGCGGGAGCGTCGTACAATGAGCAGTTCTTC. As protein: CASRLAGASYNEQFF.

This clonotype was picked up a small number of times. The V call is TRBV15, the J call TRBJ2-7, with TRBD2 identical over 8 bases. The J call could be wrong; TRBJ2-1 is a better fit for the DNA end. This CDR3 is built from 14 residues. Germline loops: CDR1 LNHNV, CDR2 YYDKDF (reference sequence). The CDR3 nucleotides are TGTGCCACCAGCAGAGGGGGCGGGGGGAGTGAGCAGTTCTTC. Its translation: CATSRGGGGSEQFF.

This clonotype was observed a few times. The genes are TRBV5-1 and TRBJ2-3; TRBD2 might be the D (5 bases). This CDR3 is built from 16 residues. Between the trimmed V and J ends, which lost 0 bases and 3 bases, there was a span of 14 bases. Germline V CDR1 and CDR2: SGHRS, YFSETQ. The CDR3 DNA is TGCGCCAGCAGCTTGGAGTGGCGGGTAAATACAGATACGCAGTATTTT. This codes for CASSLEWRVNTDTQYF.

This clonotype appeared a single time. The chain carries TRBV5-1 and TRBJ1-2; possible D gene TRBD1, 5 bases. Trimming shortened V by 5 bases and J by 4 bases, and 12 bases separated the two germline ends. The CDR3 is 13 residues long. Germline V gene sequence: CDR1 SGHRS, CDR2 YFSETQ. CDR3 amino acids: CASREPGGYGYTF. The CDR3 DNA reads as TGCGCCAGCAGGGAGCCCGGGGGCTATGGCTACACCTTC.

This clonotype was counted a few times. The rearrangement links TRBV5-1 to TRBJ2-1; D possibly corresponds to TRBD1 (6 bases). Trimming left V 1 base short and J 4 bases short, with 15 bases between. CDR3 length: 16 amino acids. Germline CDR1 and CDR2: SGHRS and YFSETQ. As DNA, the CDR3 is TGCGCCAGCAGCTTGTGGGGGCAGGACCTTTACAATGAGCAGTTCTTC. This encodes CASSLWGQDLYNEQFF.

A word on this clonotype: It may be a read error: a sequence one base away is much more abundant. CDR3 region: CSARDLTANYEQYF. The CDR3 coding sequence is TGCAGTGCTAGAGATTTGACTGCCAACTACGAGCAGTACTTC. This chain connects TRBV20-1 to TRBJ2-5; D uncertain. The last part of the DNA fits TRBJ2-7 better; the J call may be wrong. Per germline, CDR1 DFQATT and CDR2 SNEGSKA (reference sequence). The CDR3 extends over 14 amino acids.

The CDR3 DNA follows: TGTGCCAGCGTCTTGGACAGGGTGAACACTGAAGCTTTCTTT. Its protein is CASVLDRVNTEAFF. The J gene is TRBJ1-1, the V gene TRBV12-3 or TRBV12-4, with TRBD1 matching over 8 bases. Losses at the gene ends were 8 bases for V and 0 bases for J; bases not matched to a gene: 5. The CDR3 loop spans 14 amino acids.

This chain connects TRBV9 to TRBJ2-1, with TRBD1 matching over 12 bases. The CDR3 has 18 amino acids. Germline V gives CDR1 SGDLS, CDR2 YYNGEE. J gave up 8 bases and V 1 base, and 13 bases lay outside the gene matches. CDR3 sequence (DNA): TGTGCCAGCAGCGTATCCGGGACAGGGGGCAATCTTTTCTATGAGCAGTTCTTC. This sequence encodes CASSVSGTGGNLFYEQFF.

The V and J genes are TRBV7-2 and TRBJ2-1; D gene unclear. Deletions cut 4 bases from V and 2 bases from J, with 6 bases between. This CDR3 region has 13 residues. The germline V gene has CDR1 SGHTA and CDR2 FQGNSA. The CDR3 sequence: CASSSDTYNEQFF. The CDR3 nucleotides read TGTGCCAGCAGCTCCGACACCTACAATGAGCAGTTCTTC.

The CDR3: CSVETGREGLSGEQYF. DNA for the CDR3: TGCAGCGTTGAAACCGGTCGGGAAGGGTTGAGTGGCGAGCAGTACTTC. The chain recombines TRBV29-1 with TRBJ2-5; D perhaps matches TRBD2 (5 bases). TRBJ2-7 matches the DNA end more closely, so the J call is doubtful. The CDR3 spans 16 residues. The germline V gene encodes CDR1 SQVTM and CDR2 ANQGSEA.

The V gene is TRBV20-1, the J gene TRBJ2-5; possibly TRBD1 for D (6 bases). V dropped 1 base and J dropped 1 base, with 16 bases sitting between them. Germline CDR1 DFQATT, CDR2 SNEGSKA (reference sequence). The CDR3 loop spans 16 amino acids. The CDR3 loop reads CSARAPQTGFQETQYF. The CDR3 nucleotides read TGCAGTGCTAGAGCTCCACAGACAGGATTCCAAGAGACCCAGTACTTC.

The V gene is TRBV5-1, the J gene TRBJ2-6, with no clear D. The CDR3 is 17 residues long. V gave up 3 bases and J gave up 0 bases, with 13 bases separating them. CDR1 is SGHRS and CDR2 is YFSETQ in the germline V gene. Here the CDR3 DNA reads TGCGCCAGCAGCTCAAAAACAGACCCCTCTGGGGCCAACGTCCTGACTTTC. This encodes CASSSKTDPSGANVLTF.

In its sample, this clonotype was seen a few times. The chain uses TRBV5-1 and TRBJ1-1; TRBD1 matches 8 bases. The J segment lost 2 bases and the V segment lost 1 base, leaving 10 bases of the junction unmatched. Germline CDR1 and CDR2: SGHRS and YFSETQ. This CDR3 comprises 17 residues. Here the CDR3 reads CASSLRGVTGANTEAFF. The CDR3 region has the DNA TGCGCCAGCAGCTTGAGGGGAGTGACAGGGGCCAACACTGAAGCTTTCTTT.

Only a few counts were recorded for this clonotype. This may be a read error: a much more frequent sequence differs by one nucleotide. This chain links TRBV28 with TRBJ2-3, with unresolved D. CDR1 and CDR2 (germline): MDHEN, SYDVKM. V lost 4 bases and J 5 bases, leaving 7 bases between the germline ends. The CDR3 contains 12 residues. CDR3 in amino acids: CASSSRRDTQYF. The CDR3 DNA sequence: TGTGCCAGCAGTTCTCGGAGAGATACGCAGTATTTT. The variable domain in full, with the rest retrieved from reference TRBV28 and TRBJ2-3, is DVKVTQSSRYLVKRTGEKVFLECVQDMDHENMFWYRQDPGLGLRLIYFSYDVKMKEKGDIPEGYSVSREKKERFSLILESASTNQTSMYLCASSSRRDTQYFGPGTRLTVL.

The rearrangement links TRBV7-2 to TRBJ1-5, with D hard to call. Trimming took 1 base from V and 4 from J, leaving 14 bases between them. CDR3 size: 16 residues. Germline CDR1 and CDR2: SGHTA and FQGNSA. CDR3 DNA: TGTGCCAGCAGCTTAGAATCCGGGATTCGAAATCAGCCCCAGCATTTT. Residues: CASSLESGIRNQPQHF.

This clonotype was seen more than once but under ten times. The V call is TRBV7-3, the J call TRBJ2-5, with D unresolved. V dropped 2 bases and J dropped 4 bases, with 20 bases sitting between them. CDR3 size: 17 residues. CDR1 and CDR2 from the germline V gene are SGHTA and FQGTGA. This CDR3 is CASSLAQPRRIGETQYF. DNA of the CDR3: TGTGCCAGCAGCTTAGCTCAGCCGCGTAGGATCGGAGAGACCCAGTACTTC.

This clonotype showed up just a few times. This chain links TRBV6-1 with TRBJ2-3; D not certain. Germline-derived CDR1 and CDR2 are MNHNS and SASEGT. V was shortened by 3 bases and J by 2 bases, with 6 bases between the two germline ends. The CDR3 extends over 13 amino acids. The DNA for the CDR3 is TGTGCCAGCAGTGACCGCTACACAGATACGCAGTATTTT. It is translated as CASSDRYTDTQYF.

The chain has TRBV20-1 and TRBJ2-1; D not resolved. V shed 6 bases and J shed 4 bases, with 10 bases lying between them. From germline, CDR1 is DFQATT and CDR2 SNEGSKA (reference sequence). CDR3 size: 12 residues. The CDR3 reads CSAERQYNEQFF. The CDR3 region has the DNA TGCAGTGCGGAACGACAATACAATGAGCAGTTCTTC.

The sample holds a few counts of this clonotype. The gene calls are TRBV4-1 and TRBJ1-3; possibly TRBD1 for D (6 bases). Between the trimmed V and J ends, which lost 8 bases and 2 bases, there was a span of 13 bases. This CDR3 has 14 amino acids. CDR1 is MGHRA, CDR2 YSYEKL, per germline. CDR3 DNA: TGCGCCAGCGGTACAACAGGGACTGGAAACACCATATATTTT. As protein: CASGTTGTGNTIYF.

This clonotype was counted a few times. V gene TRBV9 combines with J gene TRBJ1-2; 10 bases are a match to TRBD1. Germline V gene data show CDR1 as SGDLS and CDR2 as YYNGEE. Trimming took 10 bases from V and 6 from J; bases not matched to a gene: 3. The CDR3 loop spans 11 amino acids. The DNA for the CDR3 is TGTGCCGGAGGGACAGGGGATGGCTACACCTTC. Its protein is CAGGTGDGYTF.

This clonotype was seen a few times. The V gene is TRBV20-1, the J gene TRBJ1-4; D might be TRBD1 (6 bases). The germline gives CDR1 DFQATT, CDR2 SNEGSKA (reference sequence). Trimming pared 5 bases from V and 10 bases from J, leaving 20 bases between. The length of the CDR3 is 14 residues. The CDR3 protein is CSAEDSQQGRKLFF. In DNA form, the CDR3 reads TGCAGTGCTGAGGACAGTCAACAAGGTCGAAAACTGTTTTTT.

The chain employs TRBV6-2 or TRBV6-3 and TRBJ2-2, with 10 bases fitting TRBD2. V trimming: 5 bases; J trimming: 2 bases; junction bases outside the gene matches: 8. The CDR3 has 17 amino acids. Per germline, CDR1 MNHEY and CDR2 SVGEGT. This CDR3 is CASSKPIAGGNTGELFF. The CDR3 DNA is TGTGCCAGCAGTAAGCCCATAGCGGGAGGAAACACCGGGGAGCTGTTTTTT.

This clonotype was observed many times. The chain couples TRBV29-1 to TRBJ2-5, with D perhaps TRBD1 (6 bases). Looked up from germline, CDR1 is SQVTM and CDR2 is ANQGSEA. The length of the CDR3 is 13 residues. Trimming took 8 bases from V and 4 from J, leaving 17 bases between them. The CDR3 nucleotides are TGCAGCTTCTACAGGGTCAACGGAGAGACCCAGTACTTC. It encodes CSFYRVNGETQYF.

The rearrangement links TRBV12-3 or TRBV12-4 to TRBJ2-1; the match to TRBD2 covers 7 bases. The tail of the sequence fits TRBJ2-7 better, so the J call may be wrong. CDR3 length equals 16 residues. The CDR3 DNA is TGTGCCAGCAGCCCCCAGGGCCAAGCGGGAAAGTACGAGCAGTACTTC. It translates to CASSPQGQAGKYEQYF.